This T cell receptor beta chain was sequenced during a study of blood T cell repertoires in COVID-19 (dated by TCRdb to about 2020). Background on the whole study: The collaborator samples originated in the United States, Italy and Spain and spanned the acute and convalescent phases of COVID-19. The prospective study material was composed of cDNA or gDNA derived from T cells, B-cell-depleted T cells, or PBMCs. Subjects who had been exposed to COVID-19, were actively infected with it, or had recovered from it provided the deeply sampled blood TCRbeta repertoires that made up the dataset. The repertoires were released in a freely available public database meant as a resource for research on the immune response to SARS-CoV-2. Samples came from the ongoing ImmuneRACE study (first 160 participants) plus 1,254 subjects from 6 global collaborators. The sample metadata nearly always contained a de-identified subject ID, COVID-19 status, age in years and sex. Where HLA class I and class II types were available, the types were taken from metadata supplied by the sample provider, not from assay-based typing. What the work shows at the level of the full study, not this receptor alone: How much clinical and demographic metadata was included differed by source and by participant, and the metadata was provided uncurated.

Whole blood was collected in K2EDTA tubes by collaborating institutions according to the institutions' own protocols. For TCRbeta analysis, collaborators shipped samples in one of three forms: frozen whole blood, isolated PBMCs, or DNA extracted from either of those sample types. This clone was seen a handful of times. Its recognized antigen is unknown. Per-base qualities were not stored, and no clone one base away is much larger. TCRbeta CDR3 regions were amplified from genomic DNA using the immunoSEQ Assay, a bias-controlled multiplex PCR. The original methods were these. Nucleated cell counts per sample were estimated from amplification of reference gene primers within the assay. To quantify the absolute abundance of each unique TCRbeta CDR3 rearrangement, sequence reads were collapsed and filtered. For each sample, productive Simpson clonality was calculated as the square root of Simpson's diversity index across productive rearrangements. The table comes from immuneACCESS by way of TCRdb, which keeps in-frame sequences with V and J called. Part of the clones is missing from these tables; in studies checked, under half for an unresolved V gene and the rest for unknown reasons. V and J calls and clone size are copied from that table; D and trimming were computed from the DNA. The sample table holds fewer than 130,000 clones, of which approximately 84% were seen once. About 2% of the sample is taken by the ten largest.

V lost 2 bases and J lost 3 bases; the stretch between them is 5 bases long. CDR1 and CDR2 (SGHTA, FQGNSA) derive from the germline V gene. Its CDR3 holds 14 amino acids, cysteine through phenylalanine. Only the CDR3 part of the read is kept: 42 bases, read in frame from the first base. Sequencing was done on a sample of peripheral blood. The chain links TRBV7-2 with TRBJ1-6; the D gene is perhaps TRBD1, from 5 matching bases. The TCR was taken from a human donor in a cohort sampled during active COVID-19. The DNA sequence is TGTGCCAGCAGCTTACAGGGCTATAATTCACCCCTCCACTTT. Its translation is CASSLQGYNSPLHF. The entire variable domain, with the stretches around the CDR3 drawn from the reference TRBV7-2 and TRBJ1-6 proteins, is GAGVSQSPSNKVTEKGKDVELRCDPISGHTALYWYRQSLGQGLEFLIYFQGNSAPDKSGLPSDRFSAERTGGSVSTLTIQRTQQEDSAVYLCASSLQGYNSPLHFGNGTRLTVT.